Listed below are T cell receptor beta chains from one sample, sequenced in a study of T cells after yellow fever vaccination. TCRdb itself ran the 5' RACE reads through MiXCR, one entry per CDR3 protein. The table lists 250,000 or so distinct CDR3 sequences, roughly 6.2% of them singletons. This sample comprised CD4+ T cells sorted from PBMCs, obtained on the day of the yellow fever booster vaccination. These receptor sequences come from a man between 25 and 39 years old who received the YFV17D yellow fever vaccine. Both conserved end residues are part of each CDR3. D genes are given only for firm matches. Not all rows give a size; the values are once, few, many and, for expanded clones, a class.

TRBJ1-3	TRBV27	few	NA	CASSPDPVSGNTIYF	TGTGCCAGCAGCCCCGACCCCGTCTCTGGAAACACCATATATTTT
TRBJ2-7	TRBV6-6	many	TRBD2	CASSFSGLEGQYF	TGTGCCAGCTCCTTTAGCGGGCTGGAAGGGCAGTACTTC
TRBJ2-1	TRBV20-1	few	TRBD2	CSADGTSGSWNEQFF	TGCAGTGCCGACGGGACTAGCGGGAGTTGGAATGAGCAGTTCTTC
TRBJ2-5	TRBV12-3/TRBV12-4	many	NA	CASSLMGAQETQYF	TGTGCCAGCAGTTTAATGGGGGCCCAAGAGACCCAGTACTTC
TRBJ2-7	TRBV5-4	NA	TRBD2	CASSLEISGYEQYF	TGTGCCAGCAGCTTGGAAATTAGCGGGTACGAGCAGTACTTC
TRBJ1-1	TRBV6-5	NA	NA	CASSYGLGGLTEAFF	TGTGCCAGCAGTTACGGGTTAGGGGGATTGACTGAAGCTTTCTTT
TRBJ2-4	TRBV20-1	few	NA	CSAPKGYIQYF	TGCAGTGCTCCAAAGGGGTATATTCAGTACTTC
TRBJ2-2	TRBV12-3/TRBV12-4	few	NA	CASSFRTTNTGELFF	TGTGCCAGCAGTTTCCGGACCACTAACACCGGGGAGCTGTTTTTT
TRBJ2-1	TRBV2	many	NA	CASVVAEYNEQFF	TGTGCCAGCGTGGTAGCGGAGTACAATGAGCAGTTCTTC
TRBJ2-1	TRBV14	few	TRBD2	CASSHHTLAGKTNEQFF	TGTGCCAGCAGCCACCACACGCTAGCGGGCAAGACCAATGAGCAGTTCTTC
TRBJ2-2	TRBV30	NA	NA	CAWRGAGNTGELFF	TGTGCCTGGAGGGGGGCAGGGAACACCGGGGAGCTGTTTTTT
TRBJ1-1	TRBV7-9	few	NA	CASSLIEQTEAFF	TGTGCCAGCAGTTTAATTGAACAGACTGAAGCTTTCTTT
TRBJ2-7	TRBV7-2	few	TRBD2	CASSLGGGDGTYEQYF	TGTGCCAGCAGCTTAGGCGGGGGGGACGGAACCTACGAGCAGTACTTC
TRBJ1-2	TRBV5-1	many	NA	CASSPRAGGYTF	TGCGCCAGCAGCCCCCGAGCGGGTGGCTACACCTTC
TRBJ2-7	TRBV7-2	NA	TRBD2	CASRAWSSGYEQYF	TGTGCCAGCAGAGCTTGGTCTAGCGGCTACGAGCAGTACTTC
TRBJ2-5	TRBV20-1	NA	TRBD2	CSAYHYNSGSQTQYF	TGCAGTGCCTACCATTATAATAGCGGGAGTCAGACCCAGTACTTC